This T cell receptor beta chain was retrieved from a study of CD8 T cells in Susac syndrome. This CDR3 is built from 12 residues. Germline V lookup: CDR1 SGHRS, CDR2 YFSETQ. The V and J ends lost 4 bases and 10 bases respectively, with 12 bases between them. RNA, at about 0.5 to 1 ug, was reverse transcribed with random hexamers. TCRdb analysed the immunoSEQ multiplex PCR reads with MiXCR anew, one entry per CDR3 protein. The table lists roughly 250,000 distinct CDR3 sequences, approximately 95% of them singletons, with less than 0.11% in the top ten. The receptor's source is a human donor with Susac syndrome. The sample was CD4+ T cells from PBMCs. This chain joins TRBV5-1 and TRBJ2-1; D may be TRBD1 or TRBD2 (5 bases each). The CDR3 region has the DNA TGCGCCAGCAGCAGGGACCCCCCAGAGCAGTTCTTC. This encodes CASSRDPPEQFF.